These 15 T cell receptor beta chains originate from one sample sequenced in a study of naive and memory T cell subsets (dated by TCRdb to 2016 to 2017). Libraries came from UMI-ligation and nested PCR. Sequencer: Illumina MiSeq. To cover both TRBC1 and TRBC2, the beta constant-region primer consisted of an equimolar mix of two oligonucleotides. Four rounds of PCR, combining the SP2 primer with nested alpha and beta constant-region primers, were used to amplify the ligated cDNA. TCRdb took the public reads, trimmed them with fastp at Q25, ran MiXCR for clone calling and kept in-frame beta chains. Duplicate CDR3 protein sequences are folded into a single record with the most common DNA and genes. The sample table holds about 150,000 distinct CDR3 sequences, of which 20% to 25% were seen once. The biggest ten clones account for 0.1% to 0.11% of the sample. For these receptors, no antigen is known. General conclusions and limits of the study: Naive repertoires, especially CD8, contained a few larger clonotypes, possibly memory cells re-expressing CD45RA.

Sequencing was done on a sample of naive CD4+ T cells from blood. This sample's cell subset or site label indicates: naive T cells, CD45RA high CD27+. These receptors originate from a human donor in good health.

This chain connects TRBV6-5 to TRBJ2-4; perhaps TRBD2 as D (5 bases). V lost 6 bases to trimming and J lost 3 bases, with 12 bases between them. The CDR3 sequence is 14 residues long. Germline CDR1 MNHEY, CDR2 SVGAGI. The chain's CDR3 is CASRHGVDKNIQYF. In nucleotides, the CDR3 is TGTGCCAGCAGACACGGGGTGGACAAAAACATTCAGTACTTC.

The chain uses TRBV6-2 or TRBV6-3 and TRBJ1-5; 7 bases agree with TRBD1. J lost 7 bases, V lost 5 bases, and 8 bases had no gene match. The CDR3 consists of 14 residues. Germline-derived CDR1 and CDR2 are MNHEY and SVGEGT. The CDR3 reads CASSPSTGNQPQHF. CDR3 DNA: TGTGCCAGCAGTCCATCGACAGGGAACCAGCCCCAGCATTTT.

The DNA of the CDR3 is TGCAGTGCCTCGACTGGAGGGTCCTTCCTAGGGAACGAGCAGTACTTC. Amino acid sequence: CSASTGGSFLGNEQYF. The chain carries TRBV20-1 and TRBJ2-7; tentatively, D is TRBD2 (6 bases). The CDR3 consists of 16 residues. V lost 6 bases, J lost 5 bases, and 26 bases lay in between. CDR1 and CDR2 from the germline V gene are DFQATT and SNEGSKA (reference sequence).

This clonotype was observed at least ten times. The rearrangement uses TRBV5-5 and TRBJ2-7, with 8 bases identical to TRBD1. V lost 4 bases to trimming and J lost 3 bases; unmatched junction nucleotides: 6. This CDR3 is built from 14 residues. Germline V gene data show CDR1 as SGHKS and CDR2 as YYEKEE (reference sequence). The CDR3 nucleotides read TGTGCCAGCAGCACGGGACAGGAGGGCTACGAGCAGTACTTC. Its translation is CASSTGQEGYEQYF.

CDR3 in amino acids: CASSLDILNEQFF. In nucleotides, the CDR3 is TGCGCCAGCAGCTTGGACATTCTCAATGAGCAGTTCTTC. The V call is TRBV5-1, the J call TRBJ2-1; no clear D. Germline CDR1 SGHRS, CDR2 YFSETQ. CDR3 length: 13 residues. Trimming cost V 0 bases and J 6 bases, with 7 bases left between them.

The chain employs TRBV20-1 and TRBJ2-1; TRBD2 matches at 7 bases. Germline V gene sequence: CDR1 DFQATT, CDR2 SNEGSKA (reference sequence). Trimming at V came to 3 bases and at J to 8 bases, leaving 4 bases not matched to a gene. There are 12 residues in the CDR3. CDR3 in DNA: TGCAGTGCTAGCTTGGCGGGGGATGAGCAGTTCTTC. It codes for CSASLAGDEQFF.

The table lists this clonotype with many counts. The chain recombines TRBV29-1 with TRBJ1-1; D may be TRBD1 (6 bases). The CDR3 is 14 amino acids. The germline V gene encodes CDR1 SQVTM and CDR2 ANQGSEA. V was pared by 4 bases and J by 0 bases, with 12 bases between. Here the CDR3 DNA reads TGCAGCGTTGTCTGGGGGCGCATGAACACTGAAGCTTTCTTT. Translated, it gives CSVVWGRMNTEAFF.

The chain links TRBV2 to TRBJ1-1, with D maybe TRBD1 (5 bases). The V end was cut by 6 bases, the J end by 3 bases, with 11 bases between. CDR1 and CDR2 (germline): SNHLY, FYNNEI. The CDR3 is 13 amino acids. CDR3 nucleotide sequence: TGTGCCAGCAGAAGGGGAAGGGACACTGAAGCTTTCTTT. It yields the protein CASRRGRDTEAFF.

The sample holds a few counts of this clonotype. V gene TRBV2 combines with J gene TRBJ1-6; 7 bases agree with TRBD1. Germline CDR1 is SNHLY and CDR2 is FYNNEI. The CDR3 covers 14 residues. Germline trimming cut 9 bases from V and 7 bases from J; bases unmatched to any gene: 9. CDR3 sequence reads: CASLRGGQNSPLHF. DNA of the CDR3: TGTGCCAGTCTGCGTGGGGGACAGAATTCACCCCTCCACTTT.

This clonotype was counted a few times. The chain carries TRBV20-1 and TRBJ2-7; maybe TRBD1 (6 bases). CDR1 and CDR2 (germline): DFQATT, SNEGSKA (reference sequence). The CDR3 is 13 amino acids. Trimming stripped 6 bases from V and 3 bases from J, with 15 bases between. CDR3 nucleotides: TGCAGTGCGAGTGGGGACAAAAACTACGAGCAGTACTTC. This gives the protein CSASGDKNYEQYF.

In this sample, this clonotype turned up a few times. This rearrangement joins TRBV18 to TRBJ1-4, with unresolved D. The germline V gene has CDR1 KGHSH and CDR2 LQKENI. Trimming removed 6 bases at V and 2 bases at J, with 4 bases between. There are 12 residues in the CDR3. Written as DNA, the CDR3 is TGTGCCAGCTCCCCGACTAATGAAAAACTGTTTTTT. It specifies CASSPTNEKLFF.

CDR3 in DNA: TGTGCCAGCAGCACACCGGTGACAGGGTTAGGCACAGATACGCAGTATTTT. It translates to CASSTPVTGLGTDTQYF. The chain recombines TRBV9 with TRBJ2-3, with 7 bases fitting TRBD1. After removal of 4 bases from V and 1 base from J, the junction contained 12 bases not matched to a gene. CDR1 is SGDLS and CDR2 is YYNGEE in the germline V gene. This CDR3 has 17 amino acids.

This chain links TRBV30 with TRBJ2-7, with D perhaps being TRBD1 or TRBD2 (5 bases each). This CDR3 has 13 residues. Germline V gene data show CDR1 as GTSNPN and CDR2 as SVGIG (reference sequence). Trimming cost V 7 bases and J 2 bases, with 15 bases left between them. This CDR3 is CAYQGASPYEQYF. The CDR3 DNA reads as TGTGCCTACCAGGGAGCGTCACCCTACGAGCAGTACTTC.

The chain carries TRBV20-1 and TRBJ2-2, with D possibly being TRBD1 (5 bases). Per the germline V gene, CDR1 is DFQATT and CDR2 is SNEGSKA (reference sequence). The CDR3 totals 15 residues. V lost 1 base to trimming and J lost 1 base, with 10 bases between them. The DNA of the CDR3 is TGCAGTGCTAGAGTCGGTCAGGGGAACACCGGGGAGCTGTTTTTT. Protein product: CSARVGQGNTGELFF.

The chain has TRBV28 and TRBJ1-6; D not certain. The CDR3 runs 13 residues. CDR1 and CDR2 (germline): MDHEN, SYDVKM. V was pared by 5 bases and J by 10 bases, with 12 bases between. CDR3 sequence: CASSPPHLSPLHF. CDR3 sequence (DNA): TGTGCCAGCAGTCCCCCTCATTTGTCACCCCTCCACTTT.